The 8 T cell receptor beta chains given below trace back to one sample, sequenced in a study of vaccination and CD4 T cells after COVID-19. Each CDR3 protein is one row after TCRdb ran MiXCR on the PCR reads. Among about 15,000 distinct CDR3 sequences listed, 66% were seen once. This specimen consisted of CD4+ T cells from blood, obtained after SARS-CoV-2 vaccination. The source of these receptors is a human donor who had recovered from COVID-19.

The rearrangement joins TRBV12-3 or TRBV12-4 to TRBJ2-7; the match to TRBD1 covers 7 bases. The CDR3 length is 14 residues. The J segment lost 4 bases and the V segment lost 6 bases, leaving 9 bases of the junction unmatched. CDR3 nucleotides: TGTGCCAGCAGACAGGGGAGAGAGGGATACGAGCAGTACTTC. This sequence encodes CASRQGREGYEQYF.

This chain connects TRBV15 to TRBJ1-3; D unresolved. The CDR3 sequence is 15 residues long. V was clipped by 1 base and J by 0 bases, with 7 bases between them. In germline, CDR1 is LNHNV, CDR2 YYDKDF (reference sequence). The CDR3 sequence: CATSRAQNSGNTIYF. The CDR3 region has the DNA TGTGCCACCAGCAGAGCCCAAAACTCTGGAAACACCATATATTTT. The full variable domain, completed using reference TRBV15 and TRBJ1-3, is DAMVIQNPRYQVTQFGKPVTLSCSQTLNHNVMYWYQQKSSQAPKLLFHYYDKDFNNEADTPDNFQSRRPNTSFCFLDIRSPGLGDTAMYLCATSRAQNSGNTIYFGEGSWLTVV.

The V call is TRBV4-1, the J call TRBJ2-5; D could derive from TRBD1 or TRBD2 (5 bases each). The germline V and J ends were trimmed by 0 bases and 5 bases, with 16 bases remaining between them. Germline CDR1 reads MGHRA; CDR2 reads YSYEKL. The length of the CDR3 is 16 residues. For the CDR3, the DNA is TGCGCCAGCAGCCAAGAGGGGGATTGGGGTTGGGAGACCCAGTACTTC. Protein: CASSQEGDWGWETQYF.

This clonotype came up a few times. The chain employs TRBV20-1 and TRBJ2-7; TRBD2 agrees at 7 bases. After removal of 3 bases from V and 3 bases from J, the junction contained 2 bases not matched to a gene. This CDR3 is 12 amino acids long. Germline CDR1 DFQATT, CDR2 SNEGSKA (reference sequence). CDR3 protein: CSASPSGYEQYF. In DNA, the CDR3 is TGCAGTGCTAGCCCTAGCGGCTACGAGCAGTACTTC.

The J gene is TRBJ2-2, the V gene TRBV7-3; D gene uncertain. Germline values: CDR1 SGHTA, CDR2 FQGTGA. Trimming shortened V by 6 bases and J by 4 bases, and 9 bases separated the two germline ends. The CDR3 runs to 13 residues. The CDR3 spells CASRLTATGELFF. The CDR3 bases are TGTGCCAGCAGGCTGACTGCCACCGGGGAGCTGTTTTTT.

The chain is built from TRBV5-4 and TRBJ1-2; D is unclear. The CDR3 has 13 residues. The germline V gene has CDR1 SGHNT and CDR2 YYREEE (reference sequence). V gave up 4 bases and J gave up 0 bases, with 7 bases separating them. CDR3 in amino acids: CASSGVTNYGYTF. CDR3 coding DNA: TGTGCCAGCAGCGGAGTTACTAACTATGGCTACACCTTC.

This sequence joins TRBV6-1 and TRBJ2-5; TRBD1 matches 8 bases. The CDR3 has 19 amino acids. The ends lost 3 bases at V and 5 bases at J; junction bases unmatched: 20. CDR1 is MNHNS, CDR2 SASEGT, per germline. In DNA form, the CDR3 reads TGTGCCAGCAGTGATAGCAGGGGGCGCTTATGGGGGACGGGGGAGACCCAGTACTTC. This gives the protein CASSDSRGRLWGTGETQYF.

This clonotype was found a few times. This chain links TRBV7-9 with TRBJ2-5; no reliable D call. The CDR3 has 15 amino acids. Germline CDR1 SEHNR, CDR2 FQNEAQ (reference sequence). Trimming took off 1 base at V and 4 bases at J, with 13 bases between the two ends. CDR3 sequence (DNA): TGTGCCAGCAGCTTAGGGATGGTACTCCCAGAGACCCAGTACTTC. It encodes CASSLGMVLPETQYF.